The clone carrying this T cell receptor beta chain turned up a few times. Its specificity is not known. TCRdb keeps only in-frame clones here, not all; method: immunoSEQ multiplex PCR. The sample carries tens of thousands of clones, about 82% recorded once. These data belong to a study of OX40 agonist ivuxolimab in advanced cancers. Overall study findings and caveats: Partly responding patients at 0.1-3.0 mg/kg showed some of the smallest clonal expansion. Determination of antigen specificity was not performed for the expanded peripheral T cells.

This CDR3 is 12 amino acids long. Trimming cost V 5 bases and J 8 bases, with 11 bases left between them. The V gene's germline CDR1 is SGHDT and CDR2 YYEEEE. The receptor was derived from an adult with an advanced solid tumor such as melanoma, head and neck, liver or kidney cancer. This chain links TRBV5-6 with TRBJ2-1, with D unresolved. The source material was CD4+ or CD8+ T cells sorted from blood, sampled in a trial of the OX40 agonist ivuxolimab. In DNA form, the CDR3 reads TGTGCCAGCAGTCTTGGAAGGGATGAGCAGTTCTTC. Protein: CASSLGRDEQFF.